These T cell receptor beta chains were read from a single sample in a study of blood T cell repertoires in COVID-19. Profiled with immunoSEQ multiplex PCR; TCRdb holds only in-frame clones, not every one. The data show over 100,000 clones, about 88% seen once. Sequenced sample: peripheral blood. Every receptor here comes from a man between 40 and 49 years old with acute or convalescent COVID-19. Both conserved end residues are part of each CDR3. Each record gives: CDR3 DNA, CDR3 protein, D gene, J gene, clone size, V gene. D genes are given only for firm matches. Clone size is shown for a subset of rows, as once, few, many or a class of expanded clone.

DNA: TGTGCCAGCAGTTTAAGCCAGGGGTGGGGCACCTACGAGCAGTACTTC
CDR3: CASSLSQGWGTYEQYF
D: -
J: TRBJ2-7
size: -
V: TRBV28

DNA: TGTGCCAGCTCACGTCAGGGGTACACCGGGGAGCTGTTTTTT
CDR3: CASSRQGYTGELFF
D: -
J: TRBJ2-2
size: -
V: TRBV18

DNA: TGTGCCAGCAGTGAAACGCCGGGACAGGGGATTTCCTACGAGCAGTACTTC
CDR3: CASSETPGQGISYEQYF
D: TRBD1
J: TRBJ2-7
size: -
V: TRBV27

DNA: TGTGCCAGCAGCCCGCTGGAGGGCGGGGGATCTCTTAATGAGCAGTTCTTC
CDR3: CASSPLEGGGSLNEQFF
D: TRBD2
J: TRBJ2-1
size: -
V: TRBV4-2

DNA: TGTGCCAGCAGCTTGGTCCAGAATAACTATGGCTACACCTTC
CDR3: CASSLVQNNYGYTF
D: -
J: TRBJ1-2
size: -
V: TRBV5-6

DNA: TGTGCCAGCAGCCAAGCGGGGCTAGCGGGGGGGCCGATCGGGGAGCTGTTTTTT
CDR3: CASSQAGLAGGPIGELFF
D: TRBD2
J: TRBJ2-2
size: few
V: TRBV3-1/TRBV3-2

DNA: TGTGCCAGCAGCTTAGTAGGAGGCAATAGCAATCAGCCCCAGCATTTT
CDR3: CASSLVGGNSNQPQHF
D: -
J: TRBJ1-5
size: once
V: TRBV7-2

DNA: TGTGCCAGCAGTTGGGGGGGAGATACGCAGTATTTT
CDR3: CASSWGGDTQYF
D: TRBD2
J: TRBJ2-3
size: -
V: TRBV6-5

DNA: TGTGCCAGCTCCCAACAGGGCGGTGGATATGGCTACACCTTC
CDR3: CASSQQGGGYGYTF
D: -
J: TRBJ1-2
size: once
V: TRBV18

DNA: TGTGCCAGCAGCGATCGGGACAGGGTAAACTATGGCTACACCTTC
CDR3: CASSDRDRVNYGYTF
D: TRBD1
J: TRBJ1-2
size: -
V: TRBV27

DNA: TGTGCCAGCAGCGTCACCTACGAGCAGTACTTC
CDR3: CASSVTYEQYF
D: -
J: TRBJ2-7
size: -
V: TRBV7-8

DNA: TGTGCCAGCAGCCGGCAGGGCTCTGGAAACACCATATATTTT
CDR3: CASSRQGSGNTIYF
D: -
J: TRBJ1-3
size: -
V: TRBV3-1/TRBV3-2

DNA: TGTGCCACCGGACAGAAACTCTCTGGGGCCAACGTCCTGACTTTC
CDR3: CATGQKLSGANVLTF
D: -
J: TRBJ2-6
size: -
V: TRBV5-4

DNA: TGTGCCAGTTCTGGGAACCCGGGACAGGGGGCGACAGATACGCAGTATTTT
CDR3: CASSGNPGQGATDTQYF
D: TRBD1
J: TRBJ2-3
size: -
V: TRBV3-1/TRBV3-2

DNA: TGTGCCAGCAGCTTAGGCGGGAGGGCCCTTGGGGAGACCCAGTACTTC
CDR3: CASSLGGRALGETQYF
D: TRBD2
J: TRBJ2-5
size: -
V: TRBV7-2

DNA: TGTGCCAGCAGGGTTGTCGGCCAGAGCGTTCAGCCCCAGCATTTT
CDR3: CASRVVGQSVQPQHF
D: -
J: TRBJ1-5
size: -
V: TRBV28

DNA: TGTGCCAGCCTCAGGGAGGTGTCCTACGAGCAGTACTTC
CDR3: CASLREVSYEQYF
D: -
J: TRBJ2-7
size: -
V: TRBV6-5

DNA: TGTGCCAGCTGGCGCGGGGCGGGCGGGGGTTCACCCCTCCACTTT
CDR3: CASWRGAGGGSPLHF
D: -
J: TRBJ1-6
size: -
V: TRBV6-5

DNA: TGTGCCAGCAGCTCCAGGGGACAGGGCTTTTACAATGAGCAGTTCTTC
CDR3: CASSSRGQGFYNEQFF
D: TRBD1
J: TRBJ2-1
size: -
V: TRBV7-2

DNA: TGTGCCAGCATCGGGACTTTCGCCGACAATGAGCAGTTCTTC
CDR3: CASIGTFADNEQFF
D: -
J: TRBJ2-1
size: -
V: TRBV2

DNA: TGTGCCAGCAGGCAACTCTCTGGAAACACCATATATTTT
CDR3: CASRQLSGNTIYF
D: -
J: TRBJ1-3
size: -
V: TRBV6-5

DNA: TGCGCCAGCAGCCAAGATCGACAGGGGTTCTCTGGGGCCAACGTCCTGACTTTC
CDR3: CASSQDRQGFSGANVLTF
D: TRBD1
J: TRBJ2-6
size: -
V: TRBV4-3

DNA: TGTGCCAGCGCCCGCGGACAGGGATCCTACGAGCAGTACTTC
CDR3: CASARGQGSYEQYF
D: TRBD1
J: TRBJ2-7
size: -
V: TRBV19

DNA: TGTGCCAGCACCAGCAGACAGCGATCCTACGAGCAGTACTTC
CDR3: CASTSRQRSYEQYF
D: -
J: TRBJ2-7
size: -
V: TRBV6-5

DNA: TGTGCCAGCAGCTTTTATGGGACAGGGGCGACTCCACGGGAAAAACTGTTTTTT
CDR3: CASSFYGTGATPREKLFF
D: TRBD1
J: TRBJ1-4
size: -
V: TRBV7-9

DNA: TGTGCCAGCAGCTCCGGGACAGGCTCTTTGGGGGGTACGCAGTATTTT
CDR3: CASSSGTGSLGGTQYF
D: TRBD1
J: TRBJ2-3
size: -
V: TRBV5-4

DNA: TGTGCCAGCAGTGCGGACAGCAACACTGAAGCTTTCTTT
CDR3: CASSADSNTEAFF
D: -
J: TRBJ1-1
size: once
V: TRBV2

DNA: TGTGCCAGCAGTCCACGGGGAGGTTTATACAATGAGCAGTTCTTC
CDR3: CASSPRGGLYNEQFF
D: -
J: TRBJ2-1
size: once
V: TRBV27

DNA: TGTGCCAGCAGCCAAGACTCCGGGCTAGCGGGATTTCCGTACCAAGAGACCCAGTACTTC
CDR3: CASSQDSGLAGFPYQETQYF
D: TRBD2
J: TRBJ2-5
size: -
V: TRBV3-1/TRBV3-2

DNA: TGTGCCAGCAGCCAAGAACTAGCGGGTTTCTACAATGAGCAGTTCTTC
CDR3: CASSQELAGFYNEQFF
D: TRBD2
J: TRBJ2-1
size: -
V: TRBV4-2

DNA: TGTGCCAGCAGCCTCAGATGGCCGGGTCGGTCCTACGAGCAGTACTTC
CDR3: CASSLRWPGRSYEQYF
D: -
J: TRBJ2-7
size: -
V: TRBV6-6

DNA: TGCGCCAGCAGCCAAACCTGGGTGGGAGGTTCCCAGTTCTTC
CDR3: CASSQTWVGGSQFF
D: -
J: TRBJ2-1
size: -
V: TRBV4-1

DNA: TGTGCCAGTAGTATCACAGGGGTGAACACTGAAGCTTTCTTT
CDR3: CASSITGVNTEAFF
D: TRBD1
J: TRBJ1-1
size: -
V: TRBV19

DNA: TGTGCCAGTAGTATAAAGGCTAGCGGGAGCACAGATACGCAGTATTTT
CDR3: CASSIKASGSTDTQYF
D: TRBD2
J: TRBJ2-3
size: -
V: TRBV19

DNA: TGCGCCAGCAGCCAAGTTCAGCACCAGGGCTCCTACAATGAGCAGTTCTTC
CDR3: CASSQVQHQGSYNEQFF
D: -
J: TRBJ2-1
size: -
V: TRBV4-1

DNA: TGTGCCAGCTCACCACGACGAGGGGGGGACACCGGGGAGCTGTTTTTT
CDR3: CASSPRRGGDTGELFF
D: -
J: TRBJ2-2
size: -
V: TRBV18

DNA: TGTGCCAGCAGTCCGTGGACAGGGGGCACTGAAGCTTTCTTT
CDR3: CASSPWTGGTEAFF
D: TRBD1
J: TRBJ1-1
size: -
V: TRBV28

DNA: TGTGCCGGGCGACTAGCGGGACGGGATGAGCAGTTCTTC
CDR3: CAGRLAGRDEQFF
D: TRBD2
J: TRBJ2-1
size: -
V: TRBV30

DNA: TGTGCCAGCAGCCCTAGTACCTCGGACAGGGGACGCATGAACACTGAAGCTTTCTTT
CDR3: CASSPSTSDRGRMNTEAFF
D: TRBD1
J: TRBJ1-1
size: -
V: TRBV7-6

DNA: TGTGCCAGCAGTTACCTGACTAGCGGGGGGACCAATGAGCAGTTCTTC
CDR3: CASSYLTSGGTNEQFF
D: TRBD2
J: TRBJ2-1
size: -
V: TRBV6-5

DNA: TGTGCCAGCAGCAAAACCTGGACAGGGAACTCCTATGGCTACACCTTC
CDR3: CASSKTWTGNSYGYTF
D: -
J: TRBJ1-2
size: -
V: TRBV21-1

DNA: TGTGCCAGCTCACGCCAACTAGTTTTGGCGGCAGATACGCAGTATTTT
CDR3: CASSRQLVLAADTQYF
D: -
J: TRBJ2-3
size: -
V: TRBV18

DNA: TGTGCCAGCAGCGTAGGACTAGCGGGGGTACGGAACACCGGGGAGCTGTTTTTT
CDR3: CASSVGLAGVRNTGELFF
D: TRBD2
J: TRBJ2-2
size: -
V: TRBV9

DNA: TGTGCCAGCAGTTCGCCCGGGGGACTAGCGGGGTACAATGAGCAGTTCTTC
CDR3: CASSSPGGLAGYNEQFF
D: TRBD2
J: TRBJ2-1
size: -
V: TRBV11-2

DNA: TGTGCCAGCAGTTTGGGACAGCAGAGCACAGATACGCAGTATTTT
CDR3: CASSLGQQSTDTQYF
D: TRBD1
J: TRBJ2-3
size: -
V: TRBV6-2/TRBV6-3

DNA: TGTGCCAGCAGTTACTCACCAGCGGGGGTTGGAGATACGCAGTATTTT
CDR3: CASSYSPAGVGDTQYF
D: TRBD2
J: TRBJ2-3
size: -
V: TRBV6-5

DNA: TGTGCCAGCAGCTTTCTTGCGGGAGCCACCTACAATGAGCAGTTCTTC
CDR3: CASSFLAGATYNEQFF
D: TRBD2
J: TRBJ2-1
size: -
V: TRBV7-8

DNA: TGTGCCAGTAGTATTCAGGCTGTCGCGACCTACGAGCAGTACTTC
CDR3: CASSIQAVATYEQYF
D: -
J: TRBJ2-7
size: -
V: TRBV19

DNA: TGCAGCGTTGATCGGGGAATGAACACTGAAGCTTTCTTT
CDR3: CSVDRGMNTEAFF
D: -
J: TRBJ1-1
size: -
V: TRBV29-1